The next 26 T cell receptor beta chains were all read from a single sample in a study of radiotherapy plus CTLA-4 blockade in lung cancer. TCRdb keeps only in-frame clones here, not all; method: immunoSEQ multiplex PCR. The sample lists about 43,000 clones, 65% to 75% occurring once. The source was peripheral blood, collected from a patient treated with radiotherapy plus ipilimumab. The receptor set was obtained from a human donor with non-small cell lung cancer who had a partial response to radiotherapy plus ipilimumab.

The CDR3 reads CASSRSGGAEDTQYF. In DNA, the CDR3 is TGTGCCAGCAGCCGTAGCGGGGGGGCCGAAGATACGCAGTATTTT. The chain joins TRBV5-4 to TRBJ2-3; 11 positions agree with TRBD2. The CDR3 contains 15 residues. The germline V gene encodes CDR1 SGHNT and CDR2 YYREEE (reference sequence). Unmatched junction bases numbered 6, after V lost 4 bases and J lost 5 bases.

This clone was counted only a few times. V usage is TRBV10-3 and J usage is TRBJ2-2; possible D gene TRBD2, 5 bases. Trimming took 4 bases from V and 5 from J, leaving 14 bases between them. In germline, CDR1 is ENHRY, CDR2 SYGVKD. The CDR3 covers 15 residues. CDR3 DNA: TGTGCCATCAGTGGGGAGAACAGAAGAACCGGGGAGCTGTTTTTT. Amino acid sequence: CAISGENRRTGELFF.

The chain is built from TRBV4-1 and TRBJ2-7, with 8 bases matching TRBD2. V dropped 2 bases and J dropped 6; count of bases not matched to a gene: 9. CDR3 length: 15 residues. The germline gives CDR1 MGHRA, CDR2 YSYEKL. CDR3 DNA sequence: TGCGCCAGCAGCCAAATCGGGGGGGGAAATGTCGAGCAGTACTTC. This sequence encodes CASSQIGGGNVEQYF.

The CDR3 coding sequence is TGCGCCAGCAACAGCGGGGTCCAAGAGACCCAGTACTTC. Translating gives CASNSGVQETQYF. The chain carries TRBV5-1 and TRBJ2-5; 7 bases line up with TRBD2. J gave up 1 base and V 6 bases, and 3 bases lay outside the gene matches. CDR1 SGHRS and CDR2 YFSETQ come from the germline V gene. This CDR3 has 13 residues.

This CDR3 is CASSEFSGGLHTGELFF. CDR3 bases: TGTGCCAGCAGTGAATTTAGCGGGGGATTGCACACCGGGGAGCTGTTTTTT. V and J are TRBV2 and TRBJ2-2; 9 positions match TRBD2. CDR3 size: 17 residues. V trimming: 2 bases; J trimming: 3 bases; junction bases outside the gene matches: 7. Germline V gene sequence: CDR1 SNHLY, CDR2 FYNNEI.

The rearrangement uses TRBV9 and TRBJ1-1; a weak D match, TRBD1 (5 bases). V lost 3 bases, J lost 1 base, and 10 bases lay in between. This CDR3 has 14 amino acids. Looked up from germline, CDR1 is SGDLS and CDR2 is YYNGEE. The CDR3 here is CASSAQQENTEAFF. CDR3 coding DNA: TGTGCCAGCAGCGCCCAACAGGAGAACACTGAAGCTTTCTTT.

The CDR3 here is CASSPRGGWGETQYF. The CDR3 bases are TGTGCCAGCAGCCCCAGGGGAGGGTGGGGAGAGACCCAGTACTTC. This chain links TRBV7-6 with TRBJ2-5, with D possibly being TRBD2 (7 bases). Germline V lookup: CDR1 SGHVS, CDR2 FNYEAQ. The CDR3 consists of 15 residues. V shed 5 bases and J shed 4 bases, with 17 bases lying between them.

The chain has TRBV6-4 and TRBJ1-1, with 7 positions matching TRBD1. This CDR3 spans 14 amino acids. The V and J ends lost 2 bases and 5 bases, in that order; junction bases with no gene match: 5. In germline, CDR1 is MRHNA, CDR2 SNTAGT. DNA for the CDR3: TGTGCCAGCAGTGACCACGACAGGGCGACTGAAGCTTTCTTT. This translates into CASSDHDRATEAFF.

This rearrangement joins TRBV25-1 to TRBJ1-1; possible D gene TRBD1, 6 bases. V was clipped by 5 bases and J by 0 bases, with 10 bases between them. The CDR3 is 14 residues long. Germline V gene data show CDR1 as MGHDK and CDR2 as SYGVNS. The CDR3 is CASSPTGLNTEAFF. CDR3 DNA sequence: TGTGCCAGCAGTCCAACAGGGCTGAACACTGAAGCTTTCTTT.

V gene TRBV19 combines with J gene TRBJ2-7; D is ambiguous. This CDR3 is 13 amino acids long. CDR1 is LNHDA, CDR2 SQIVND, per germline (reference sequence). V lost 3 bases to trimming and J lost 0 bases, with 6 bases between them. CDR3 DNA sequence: TGTGCCAGTAGTATCGCCTACTCCTACGAGCAGTACTTC. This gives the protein CASSIAYSYEQYF.

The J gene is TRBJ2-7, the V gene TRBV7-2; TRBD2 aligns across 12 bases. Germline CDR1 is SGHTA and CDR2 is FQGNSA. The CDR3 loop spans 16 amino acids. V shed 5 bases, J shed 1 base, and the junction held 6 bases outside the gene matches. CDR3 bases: TGTGCCAGCAGCCTGAGAGGACTAGCGGGGTCCTACGAGCAGTACTTC. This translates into CASSLRGLAGSYEQYF.

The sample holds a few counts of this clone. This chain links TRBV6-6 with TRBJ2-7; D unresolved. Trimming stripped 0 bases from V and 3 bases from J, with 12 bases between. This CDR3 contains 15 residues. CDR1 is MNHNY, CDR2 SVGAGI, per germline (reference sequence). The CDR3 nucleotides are TGTGCCAGCAGTTACTCGAACCCCCCTATCTACGAGCAGTACTTC. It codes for CASSYSNPPIYEQYF.

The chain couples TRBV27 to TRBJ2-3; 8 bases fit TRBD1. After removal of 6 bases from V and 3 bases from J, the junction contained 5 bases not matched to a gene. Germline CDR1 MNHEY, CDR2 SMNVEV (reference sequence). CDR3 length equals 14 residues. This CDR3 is CASRKQGGTDTQYF. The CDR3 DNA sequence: TGTGCCAGCAGGAAACAGGGGGGTACAGATACGCAGTATTTT.

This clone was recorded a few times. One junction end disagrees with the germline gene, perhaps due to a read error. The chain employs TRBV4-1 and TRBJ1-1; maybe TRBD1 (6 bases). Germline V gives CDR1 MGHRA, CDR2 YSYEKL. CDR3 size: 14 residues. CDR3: CASSQTGGRDWAFF. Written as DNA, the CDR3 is TGTGCCAGCAGCCAGACGGGGGGCCGGGATTGGGCTTTCTTT.

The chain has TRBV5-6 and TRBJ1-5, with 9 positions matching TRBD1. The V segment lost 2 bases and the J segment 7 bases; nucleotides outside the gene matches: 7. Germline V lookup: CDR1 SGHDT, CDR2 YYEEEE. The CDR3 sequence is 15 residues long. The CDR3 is CASSFGTGRAQPQHF. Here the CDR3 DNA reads TGTGCCAGCAGCTTTGGGACAGGGAGGGCCCAGCCCCAGCATTTT.

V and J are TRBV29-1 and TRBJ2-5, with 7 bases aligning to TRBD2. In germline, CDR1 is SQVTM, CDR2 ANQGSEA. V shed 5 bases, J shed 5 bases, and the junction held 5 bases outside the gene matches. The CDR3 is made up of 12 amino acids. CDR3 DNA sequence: TGCAGCGTTAGGCTAGCGGCGGAGACCCAGTACTTC. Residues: CSVRLAAETQYF.

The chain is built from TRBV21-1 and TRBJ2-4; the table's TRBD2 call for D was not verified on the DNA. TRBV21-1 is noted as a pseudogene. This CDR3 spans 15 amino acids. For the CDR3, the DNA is TGTGCCAGCAGCAAAGAGACTAGCCCGCAATGCATTCAGTACTTC. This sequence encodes CASSKETSPQCIQYF.

CDR3 sequence (DNA): TGTGCCAGCAGCTTAGGGCGTTCAGGGGGCCACCAAGAGACCCAGTACTTC. It codes for CASSLGRSGGHQETQYF. V gene TRBV7-3 combines with J gene TRBJ2-5, with 8 bases fitting TRBD1. With V trimmed by 2 bases and J by 0 bases, 8 bases remained unmatched. Germline CDR1 SGHTA, CDR2 FQGTGA. The CDR3 consists of 17 residues. The variable domain in full, with the rest retrieved from reference TRBV7-3 and TRBJ2-5, is GAGVSQTPSNKVTEKGKYVELRCDPISGHTALYWYRQSLGQGPEFLIYFQGTGAADDSGLPNDRFFAVRPEGSVSTLKIQRTERGDSAVYLCASSLGRSGGHQETQYFGPGTRLLVL.

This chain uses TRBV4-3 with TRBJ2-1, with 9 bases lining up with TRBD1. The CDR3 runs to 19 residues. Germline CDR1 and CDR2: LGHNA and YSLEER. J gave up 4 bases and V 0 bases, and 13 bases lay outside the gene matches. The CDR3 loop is CASSQEVDRGGGSYNEQFF. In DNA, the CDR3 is TGCGCCAGCAGCCAAGAGGTTGACAGGGGGGGTGGGTCATACAATGAGCAGTTCTTC.

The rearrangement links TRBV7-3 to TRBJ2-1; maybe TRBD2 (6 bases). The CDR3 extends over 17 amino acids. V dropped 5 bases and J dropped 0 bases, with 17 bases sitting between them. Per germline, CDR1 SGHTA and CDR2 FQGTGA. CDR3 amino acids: CASSPREAGSSYNEQFF. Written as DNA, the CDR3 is TGTGCCAGCAGCCCTCGAGAGGCGGGGAGCTCCTACAATGAGCAGTTCTTC.

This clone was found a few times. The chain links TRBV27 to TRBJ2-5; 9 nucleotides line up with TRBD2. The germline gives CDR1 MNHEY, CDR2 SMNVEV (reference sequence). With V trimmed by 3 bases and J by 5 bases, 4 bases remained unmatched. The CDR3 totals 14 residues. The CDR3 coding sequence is TGTGCCAGCAGTTTTAGCGGGAGCGGGGAGACCCAGTACTTC. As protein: CASSFSGSGETQYF.

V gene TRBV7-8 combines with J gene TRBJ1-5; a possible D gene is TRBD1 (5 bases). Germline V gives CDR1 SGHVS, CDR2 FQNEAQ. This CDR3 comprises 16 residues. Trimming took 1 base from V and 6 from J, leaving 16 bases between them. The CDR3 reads CASSLGGGEIGQPQHF. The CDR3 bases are TGTGCCAGCAGCTTAGGCGGAGGGGAGATTGGTCAGCCCCAGCATTTT.

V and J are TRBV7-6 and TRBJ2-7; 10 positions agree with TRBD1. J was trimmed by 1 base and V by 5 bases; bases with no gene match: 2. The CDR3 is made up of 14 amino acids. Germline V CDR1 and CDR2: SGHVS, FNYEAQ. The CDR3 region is CASSRDRGSYEQYF. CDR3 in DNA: TGTGCCAGCAGCCGGGACAGGGGATCCTACGAGCAGTACTTC.

CDR3 protein: CASSSDRGNTEAFF. As DNA, the CDR3 is TGTGCCAGCAGCTCGGACAGGGGTAACACTGAAGCTTTCTTT. The genes are TRBV2 and TRBJ1-1; 9 nucleotides line up with TRBD1. Losses at the gene ends were 6 bases for V and 2 bases for J; bases not matched to a gene: 4. Germline assignment: CDR1 SNHLY and CDR2 FYNNEI. The CDR3 has 14 residues.

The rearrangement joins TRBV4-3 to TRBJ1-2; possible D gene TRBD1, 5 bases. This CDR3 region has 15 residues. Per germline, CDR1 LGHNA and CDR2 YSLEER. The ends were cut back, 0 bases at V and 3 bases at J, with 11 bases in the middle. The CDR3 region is CASSQDGGGDYGYTF. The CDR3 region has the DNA TGCGCCAGCAGCCAAGATGGGGGAGGGGACTATGGCTACACCTTC.

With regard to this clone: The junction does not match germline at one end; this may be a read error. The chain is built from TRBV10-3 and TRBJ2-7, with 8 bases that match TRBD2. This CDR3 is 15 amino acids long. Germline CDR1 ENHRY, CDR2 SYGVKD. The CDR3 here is CASSEGPSGYYEQYF. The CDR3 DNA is TGTGCCAGCAGTGAAGGGCCTAGCGGGTACTACGAGCAGTACTTC.